A selection of T cell receptor beta chains follows, all from one sample in a study of blood T cell repertoires in COVID-19. Clones were read by immunoSEQ multiplex PCR, and TCRdb kept only the in-frame ones, dropping some. The sample consists of roughly 200,000 clones, 84% of them appearing once. The sequenced material came from peripheral blood. The receptor set was obtained from a woman aged 65 to 85 with active or convalescent COVID-19. Both conserved end residues are part of each CDR3. The D gene is left open where the match is weak. Clone size is stated in some rows and not others, as once, few, many or a class when expanded.

V gene	J gene	D gene	clone size	CDR3 protein	CDR3 DNA
TRBV30	TRBJ2-1	TRBD2	NA	CAWSTPLAGAYNEQFF	TGTGCCTGGAGCACTCCCCTAGCGGGGGCCTACAATGAGCAGTTCTTC
TRBV3-1/TRBV3-2	TRBJ1-2	NA	few	CASSSMGGAGGYTF	TGTGCCAGCAGCTCGATGGGTGGGGCGGGAGGCTACACCTTC
TRBV19	TRBJ2-1	TRBD2	NA	CASSIETSGSSEQFF	TGTGCCAGTAGTATAGAGACTAGCGGGAGTAGTGAGCAGTTCTTC
TRBV7-9	TRBJ1-4	NA	NA	CASSSRQVDEKLFF	TGTGCCAGCAGCTCCCGACAGGTAGATGAAAAACTGTTTTTT
TRBV18	TRBJ2-3	NA	once	CASSIERPPSTDTQYF	TGTGCCAGCTCAATCGAGCGGCCCCCTAGCACAGATACGCAGTATTTT
TRBV5-1	TRBJ1-2	NA	NA	CASSLGADYGYTF	TGCGCCAGCAGCTTGGGTGCAGATTATGGCTACACCTTC
TRBV5-1	TRBJ2-5	TRBD1	NA	CASSPDRETQYF	TGCGCCAGCAGCCCGGACAGGGAGACCCAGTACTTC
TRBV6-5	TRBJ2-7	NA	NA	CASSSYSGYSYEQYF	TGTGCCAGCAGTTCTTATAGCGGATACAGCTACGAGCAGTACTTC
TRBV2	TRBJ2-1	TRBD2	NA	CASRMRVAGGNEQFF	TGTGCCAGCAGGATGAGAGTAGCGGGAGGCAATGAGCAGTTCTTC
TRBV4-2	TRBJ2-1	NA	NA	CASSQVNRAVEQFF	TGTGCCAGCAGCCAAGTGAACAGGGCGGTTGAGCAGTTCTTC
TRBV11-3	TRBJ2-1	TRBD2	NA	CASSLGPGRVNEQFF	TGTGCCAGCAGCTTAGGACCGGGGAGGGTGAATGAGCAGTTCTTC
TRBV7-9	TRBJ2-7	NA	NA	CASSLGRGVLDEQYF	TGTGCCAGCAGCTTAGGGAGGGGCGTCCTTGACGAGCAGTACTTC
TRBV3-1/TRBV3-2	TRBJ1-6	NA	NA	CASSPRSGRSPLHF	TGTGCCAGCAGCCCAAGGTCAGGGAGGTCACCCCTCCACTTT
TRBV19	TRBJ2-2	NA	NA	CASSIRGGNTGELFF	TGTGCCAGTAGTATCCGAGGGGGAAACACCGGGGAGCTGTTTTTT
TRBV12-3/TRBV12-4	TRBJ2-7	TRBD1	few	CASSQQGKGEQYF	TGTGCCAGCAGTCAACAGGGGAAAGGCGAGCAGTACTTC
TRBV2	TRBJ2-2	TRBD1	NA	CASSRRGLGTGELFF	TGTGCCAGCAGTCGAAGGGGGCTCGGCACCGGGGAGCTGTTTTTT
TRBV20-1	TRBJ1-6	NA	NA	CSASGGGSYNSPLHF	TGCAGTGCTAGTGGGGGCGGCTCCTATAATTCACCCCTCCACTTT
TRBV7-2	TRBJ2-7	TRBD2	NA	CASSLGLAGGLSEQYF	TGTGCCAGCAGCCTCGGACTAGCGGGAGGCTTATCCGAGCAGTACTTC
TRBV6-2/TRBV6-3	TRBJ2-7	NA	once	CASSYSNPGQSYEQYF	TGTGCCAGCAGTTACTCTAACCCGGGACAATCCTACGAGCAGTACTTC
TRBV4-1	TRBJ2-7	NA	NA	CASSQGRHRVYEQYF	TGCGCCAGCAGCCAAGGCCGTCACCGAGTCTACGAGCAGTACTTC
TRBV9	TRBJ1-5	NA	NA	CASSPGRGVGNQPQHF	TGTGCCAGCAGCCCAGGACGGGGTGTGGGCAATCAGCCCCAGCATTTT
TRBV12-3/TRBV12-4	TRBJ2-1	TRBD2	NA	CASRGRMNEQFF	TGTGCCAGCCGCGGGAGGATGAATGAGCAGTTCTTC
TRBV20-1	TRBJ1-3	NA	NA	CSAPSGNTIYF	TGCAGTGCCCCCTCCGGAAACACCATATATTTT
TRBV18	TRBJ2-2	NA	NA	CASSPLERTGELFF	TGTGCCAGCTCACCATTAGAGAGAACCGGGGAGCTGTTTTTT
TRBV18	TRBJ1-4	NA	once	CASSPYASSGGGNEKLFF	TGTGCCAGCTCACCGTACGCTTCGTCGGGTGGAGGTAATGAAAAACTGTTTTTT
TRBV19	TRBJ2-1	TRBD2	once	CASSIPLPGLAGLNEQFF	TGTGCCAGTAGTATTCCTCTCCCGGGACTAGCGGGCTTAAATGAGCAGTTCTTC
TRBV11-2	TRBJ2-7	NA	NA	CASTGLLTYEQYF	TGTGCCAGTACAGGGCTTCTTACCTACGAGCAGTACTTC
TRBV27	TRBJ2-5	TRBD2	NA	CASSFQRTSGSTETQYF	TGTGCCAGCAGTTTCCAACGGACTAGCGGGAGCACAGAGACCCAGTACTTC
TRBV19	TRBJ1-4	NA	once	CASSSNSATNEKLFF	TGTGCCAGTAGTTCTAACAGTGCAACTAATGAAAAACTGTTTTTT
TRBV19	TRBJ1-5	NA	NA	CASSIEGYSDQPQHF	TGTGCCAGTAGTATTGAGGGATACAGTGATCAGCCCCAGCATTTT
TRBV18	TRBJ2-7	NA	NA	CASSPQAGAQYEQYF	TGTGCCAGCTCACCACAGGCAGGGGCCCAATACGAGCAGTACTTC
TRBV7-3	TRBJ2-1	TRBD2	NA	CASSSGLVVYNEQFF	TGTGCCAGCAGCTCAGGACTAGTCGTATACAATGAGCAGTTCTTC
TRBV5-6	TRBJ1-5	NA	few	CASSSGIDQPQHF	TGTGCCAGCAGCTCCGGGATCGATCAGCCCCAGCATTTT